This T cell receptor (beta chain) was obtained from a study of T cells in Graves' hyperthyroidism and ophthalmopathy. Trimming took off 4 bases at V and 5 bases at J, with 18 bases between the two ends. The CDR3 extends over 15 amino acids. Germline values: CDR1 MNHEY, CDR2 SVGEGT. Study-level findings and limits: Separation of ophthalmopathy from stable hyperthyroidism was achieved by a 13 V-J model.

Based on clinical symptoms, serum thyroxine and TRAb, thyroid ultrasound and orbital computed tomography, diagnoses were reached. The table lists this clonotype with many counts. Its antigen remains unknown. Amplification targeted TCR beta CDR3 regions from RNA transcripts. The HTBI primer set was used in a first-round RT-PCR of the TCR CDR3. TCRdb processed the multiplex PCR reads anew with MiXCR; each CDR3 protein has one entry. Among around 600,000 distinct CDR3 sequences listed, around 13% were seen once. V gene TRBV6-2 or TRBV6-3 combines with J gene TRBJ2-7; TRBD2 is a possible D gene (5 bases). This clonotype was sampled from a woman in her forties or fifties with Graves' ophthalmopathy. The material sequenced was blood. Here the CDR3 DNA reads TGTGCCAGCAGTTCCCTCGAGTGGGAGAGAGACGAGCAGTACTTC. This encodes CASSSLEWERDEQYF.